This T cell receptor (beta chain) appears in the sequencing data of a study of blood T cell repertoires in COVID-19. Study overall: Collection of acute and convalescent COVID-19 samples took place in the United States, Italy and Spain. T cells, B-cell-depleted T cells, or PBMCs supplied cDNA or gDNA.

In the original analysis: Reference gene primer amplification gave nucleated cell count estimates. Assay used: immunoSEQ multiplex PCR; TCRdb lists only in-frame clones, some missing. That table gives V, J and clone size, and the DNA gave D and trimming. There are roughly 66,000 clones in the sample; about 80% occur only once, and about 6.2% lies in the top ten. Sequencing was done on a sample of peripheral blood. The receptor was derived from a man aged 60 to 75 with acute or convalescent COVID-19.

CDR3 nucleotide sequence: TGTGCCACCAGCAGAGGGTACAGCTCCTACGAGCAGTACTTC. Its protein product is CATSRGYSSYEQYF. The chain combines TRBV15 with TRBJ2-7, with D unresolved. The CDR3 contains 14 residues. Germline lookup yields CDR1 LNHNV and CDR2 YYDKDF (reference sequence). Trimming stripped 1 base from V and 0 bases from J, with 7 bases between.